This record concerns one T cell receptor (beta chain) sequence. The data originate from a study of blood T cell repertoires in COVID-19. Study in general: Acute-phase and convalescent COVID-19 samples originated in the United States, Italy and Spain. Nucleic acid was either cDNA or gDNA, and it came from T cells, B-cell-depleted T cells, or PBMCs.

Source study methods: Amplified reference gene primers provided the basis for estimating nucleated cell counts. TCRdb's copy holds only in-frame clones and misses some; the assay was immunoSEQ multiplex PCR. V, J and clone size are taken as reported in that table, and D and trimming were inferred from the DNA itself. The table records tens of thousands of clones, 70% to 90% of them present only once. Germline V gene sequence: CDR1 DFQATT, CDR2 SNEGSKA (reference sequence). V dropped 3 bases and J dropped 8; count of bases not matched to a gene: 2. The CDR3 is 12 residues long. The sample taken for sequencing was peripheral blood. The chain couples TRBV20-1 to TRBJ2-1, with 9 positions matching TRBD2. The receptor was isolated from a man over 45 with active COVID-19. CDR3 in amino acids: CSASSGSYEQFF. As DNA, the CDR3 is TGCAGTGCTAGTAGCGGGAGCTATGAGCAGTTCTTC.